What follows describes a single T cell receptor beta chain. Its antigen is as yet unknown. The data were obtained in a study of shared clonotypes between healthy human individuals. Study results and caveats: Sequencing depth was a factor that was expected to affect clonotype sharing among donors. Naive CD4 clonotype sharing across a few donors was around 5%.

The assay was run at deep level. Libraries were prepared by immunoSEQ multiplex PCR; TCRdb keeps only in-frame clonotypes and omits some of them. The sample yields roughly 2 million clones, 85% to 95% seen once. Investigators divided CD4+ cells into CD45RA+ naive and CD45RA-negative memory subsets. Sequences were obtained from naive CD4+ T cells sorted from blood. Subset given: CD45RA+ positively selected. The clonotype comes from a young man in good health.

The CDR3 spells CASSLRTPSAGNTIYF. The CDR3 nucleotides read TGTGCCAGCAGCTTACGTACACCTTCGGCTGGAAACACCATATATTTT. The chain links TRBV7-6 to TRBJ1-3; D unresolved. Trimming shortened V by 2 bases and J by 2 bases, and 13 bases separated the two germline ends. Germline V gene data show CDR1 as SGHVS and CDR2 as FNYEAQ. CDR3 length: 16 amino acids.